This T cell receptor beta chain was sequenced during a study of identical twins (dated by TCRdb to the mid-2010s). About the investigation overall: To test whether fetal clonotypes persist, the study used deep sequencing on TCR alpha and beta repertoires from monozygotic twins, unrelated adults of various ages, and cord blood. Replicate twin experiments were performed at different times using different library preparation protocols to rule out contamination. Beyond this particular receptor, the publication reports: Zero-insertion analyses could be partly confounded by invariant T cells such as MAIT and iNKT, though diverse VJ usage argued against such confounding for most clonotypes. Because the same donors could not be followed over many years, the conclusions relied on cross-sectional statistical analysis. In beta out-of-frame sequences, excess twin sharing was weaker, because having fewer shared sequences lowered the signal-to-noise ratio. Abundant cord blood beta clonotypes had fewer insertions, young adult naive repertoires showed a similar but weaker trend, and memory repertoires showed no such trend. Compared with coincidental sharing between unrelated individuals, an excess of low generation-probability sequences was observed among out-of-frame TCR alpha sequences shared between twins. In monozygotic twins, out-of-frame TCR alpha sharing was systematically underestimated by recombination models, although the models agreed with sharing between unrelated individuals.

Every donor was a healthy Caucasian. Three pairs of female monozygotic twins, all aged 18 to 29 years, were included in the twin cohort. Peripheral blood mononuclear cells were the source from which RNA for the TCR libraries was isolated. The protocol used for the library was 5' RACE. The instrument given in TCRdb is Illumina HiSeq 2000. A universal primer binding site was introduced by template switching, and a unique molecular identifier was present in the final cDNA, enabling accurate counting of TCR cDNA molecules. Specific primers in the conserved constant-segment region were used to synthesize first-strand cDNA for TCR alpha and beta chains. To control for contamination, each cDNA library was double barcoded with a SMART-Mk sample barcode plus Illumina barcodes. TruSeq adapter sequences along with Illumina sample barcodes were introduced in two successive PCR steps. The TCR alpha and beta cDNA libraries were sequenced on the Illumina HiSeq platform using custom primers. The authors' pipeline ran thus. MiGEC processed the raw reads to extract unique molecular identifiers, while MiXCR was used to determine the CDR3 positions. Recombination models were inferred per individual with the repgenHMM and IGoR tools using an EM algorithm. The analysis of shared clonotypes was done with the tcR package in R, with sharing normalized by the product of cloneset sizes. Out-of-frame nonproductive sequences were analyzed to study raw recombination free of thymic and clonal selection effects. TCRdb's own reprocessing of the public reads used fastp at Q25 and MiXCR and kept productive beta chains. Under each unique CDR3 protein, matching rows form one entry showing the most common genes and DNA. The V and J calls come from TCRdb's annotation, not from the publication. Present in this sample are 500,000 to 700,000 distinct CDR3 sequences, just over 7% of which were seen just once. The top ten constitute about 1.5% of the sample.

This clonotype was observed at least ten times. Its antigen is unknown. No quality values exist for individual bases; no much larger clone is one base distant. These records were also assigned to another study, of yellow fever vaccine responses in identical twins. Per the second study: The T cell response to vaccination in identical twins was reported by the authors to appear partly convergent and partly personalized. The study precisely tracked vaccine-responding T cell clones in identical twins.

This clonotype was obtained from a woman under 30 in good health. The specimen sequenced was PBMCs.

The DNA sequence is as follows: TGCGCCAGCAGCCCTAGGACAGGACTCTTTGGAGAGACCCAGTACTTC. This encodes CASSPRTGLFGETQYF. The sequence links TRBV5-1 to TRBJ2-5; the junction holds 7 bases that match TRBD1. The cysteine opens and the phenylalanine closes a CDR3 of 16 amino acids. Just the 48-base CDR3 DNA is kept, in frame starting at base 1. V is trimmed back by 4 bases and J by 4 bases, and the junction contains 13 bases that no gene match accounts for. The germline V gene specifies SGHRS as CDR1 and YFSETQ as CDR2.